A selection of T cell receptor beta chains follows, all from one sample in a study of CD8+ T cells in alopecia areata. Using immunoSEQ multiplex PCR, the repertoire was profiled, and TCRdb retains in-frame clones only, with some absent. This table has under 200,000 clones, roughly 60% appearing once. Source: CD4+ T cells sorted from blood, taken at week 24, from a patient treated with tofacitinib. All receptors come from a human donor with alopecia areata. CDR3s include the opening cysteine and the closing phenylalanine or tryptophan. A D gene is named only where the DNA matches it firmly. Some rows mark clone size as missing; the rest say once, few, many or name a class of expanded clone.

>TRBV29-1|11|-|TRBJ2-7|few
TGCAGCGTCGCGGGATACTACGAGCAGTACTTC
CSVAGYYEQYF
>TRBV2|15|TRBD1|TRBJ1-1|-
TGTGCCAGCAAGGACAGGGGGCTCATGAACACTGAAGCTTTCTTT
CASKDRGLMNTEAFF
>TRBV27|14|-|TRBJ2-5|once
TGTGCCAGCAGCCCCCGACAGTTCCAAGAGACCCAGTACTTC
CASSPRQFQETQYF
>TRBV15|14|-|TRBJ2-5|-
TGTGCCACCAGCAGCGGGGCTGGGGGAGAGACCCAGTACTTC
CATSSGAGGETQYF
>TRBV19|15|TRBD1|TRBJ2-1|-
TGTGCCAGTAATGGAGGGACAGGTGATAACAATGAGCAGTTCTTC
CASNGGTGDNNEQFF
>TRBV30|15|-|TRBJ1-6|-
TGTGCCTGGAGTGTTGAGGGTTTGTATAATTCACCCCTCCACTTT
CAWSVEGLYNSPLHF
>TRBV7-7|14|-|TRBJ1-2|-
TGTGCTAGCAGCTTAGACGAAGGAGGTGCTGGCTACACCTTC
CASSLDEGGAGYTF
>TRBV2|13|TRBD2|TRBJ2-1|-
TGTGCCAGCAGGGGACTAGCGAACAATGAGCAGTTCTTC
CASRGLANNEQFF
>TRBV2|15|TRBD1|TRBJ2-5|-
TGTGCCAGCAGTTCCGACAGGGGCTCCTCAGAGACCCAGTACTTC
CASSSDRGSSETQYF
>TRBV9|12|-|TRBJ2-3|-
TGTGCCAGCAGCGTAGGAACAGATACGCAGTATTTT
CASSVGTDTQYF
>TRBV5-1|11|-|TRBJ2-4|-
TGCGCCAGCAGCTTGTCGTCTATTCAGTACTTC
CASSLSSIQYF
>TRBV30|14|-|TRBJ2-5|-
TGTGCCTGGAGTCAGTCCAGGAACCAAGAGACCCAGTACTTC
CAWSQSRNQETQYF
>TRBV14|16|TRBD1|TRBJ2-7|-
TGTGCCAGCAGTCAGGAGCCGGGACAGGGGGCAACCGAGCAGTACTTC
CASSQEPGQGATEQYF
>TRBV6-9|16|-|TRBJ2-4|-
TGTGCCAGCAGTTATATCAGTCGGCTAGCCAAAAACATTCAGTACTTC
CASSYISRLAKNIQYF
>TRBV5-1|13|-|TRBJ1-2|few
TGCGCCAGCAGCATCAAGGGAGGGAGTGGCTACACCTTC
CASSIKGGSGYTF
>TRBV6-5|15|-|TRBJ1-6|-
TGTGCCAGCAGTAGACAGAGCTCCTATAATTCACCCCTCCACTTT
CASSRQSSYNSPLHF
>TRBV13|12|-|TRBJ1-6|few
TGTGCCAGCAGCGTACAGGGTTCACCCCTCCACTTT
CASSVQGSPLHF
>TRBV29-1|13|TRBD2|TRBJ2-3|few
TGCAGCCTAGCGGGCCTTAGCACAGATACGCAGTATTTT
CSLAGLSTDTQYF
>TRBV25-1|14|-|TRBJ1-1|-
TGTGCCAGCAGTGACACCAGGGTAAACACTGAAGCTTTCTTT
CASSDTRVNTEAFF
>TRBV29-1|13|-|TRBJ1-2|-
TGCAGCGTTGAAGGAACAGCCATCTATGGCTACACCTTC
CSVEGTAIYGYTF
>TRBV7-8|15|-|TRBJ1-3|-
TGTGCCAGCAGCTTAGCGCTCGCAGGGTTAAACACCATATATTTT
CASSLALAGLNTIYF
>TRBV7-2|14|TRBD1|TRBJ1-5|once
TGTGCCAGCAGCCAGGACAGGACTAATCAGCCCCAGCATTTT
CASSQDRTNQPQHF
>TRBV29-1|11|-|TRBJ1-2|-
TGCAGCGTTGGGGGGAACTATGGCTACACCTTC
CSVGGNYGYTF
>TRBV30|12|-|TRBJ2-5|-
TGTGCCTGGACCCCGGGGCAAGAGACCCAGTACTTC
CAWTPGQETQYF
>TRBV10-2|14|TRBD1|TRBJ1-2|-
TGCGCCAGCAGTGCCCAGACAGGGAGAGAGGGCTACACCTTC
CASSAQTGREGYTF
>TRBV6-1|15|-|TRBJ1-6|-
TGTGCCAGCTGTGAAGGGTCGCGAATCTTCTCACCCCTCCACTTT
CASCEGSRIFSPLHF
>TRBV25-1|15|-|TRBJ1-4|-
TGTGCCAGCAGTACCACCGCGATAATTAATGAAAAACTGTTTTTT
CASSTTAIINEKLFF
>TRBV5-6|13|-|TRBJ2-5|-
TGTGCCAGCACAGCTGCCGCGTTGGAGACCCAGTACTTC
CASTAAALETQYF
>TRBV5-6|15|-|TRBJ1-5|-
TGTGCCAGCAGCTTGGGGCAGAATAGCAATCAGCCCCAGCATTTT
CASSLGQNSNQPQHF
>TRBV29-1|12|-|TRBJ1-2|-
TGCAGCGTTGAAGGTCAGGGGTATGGCTACACCTTC
CSVEGQGYGYTF
>TRBV6-1|15|TRBD1|TRBJ1-5|-
TGTGCCAGCAGTGAAGAACAGGGGGCTATCAAGCCCCAGCATTTT
CASSEEQGAIKPQHF
>TRBV4-1|14|TRBD1|TRBJ2-2|-
TGCGCCAGCAGGCGGACAGGGGGCACCGGGGAGCTGTTTTTT
CASRRTGGTGELFF